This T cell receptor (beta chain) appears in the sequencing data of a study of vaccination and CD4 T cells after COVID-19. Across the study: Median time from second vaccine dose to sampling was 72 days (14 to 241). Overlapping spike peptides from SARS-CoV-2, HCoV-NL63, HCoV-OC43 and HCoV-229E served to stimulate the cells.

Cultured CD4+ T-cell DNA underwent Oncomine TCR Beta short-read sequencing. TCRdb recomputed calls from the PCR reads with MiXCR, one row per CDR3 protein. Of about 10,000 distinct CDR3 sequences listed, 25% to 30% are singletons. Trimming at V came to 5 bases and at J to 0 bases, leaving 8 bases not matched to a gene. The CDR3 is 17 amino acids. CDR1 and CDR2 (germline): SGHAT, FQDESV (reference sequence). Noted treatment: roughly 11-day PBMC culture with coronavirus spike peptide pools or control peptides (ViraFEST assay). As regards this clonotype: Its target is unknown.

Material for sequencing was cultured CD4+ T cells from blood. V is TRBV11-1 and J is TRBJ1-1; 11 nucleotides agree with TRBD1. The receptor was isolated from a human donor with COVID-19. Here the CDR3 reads CASSRGQGAGVNTEAFF. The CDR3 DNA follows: TGTGCCAGCAGCCGCGGACAGGGGGCAGGGGTGAACACTGAAGCTTTCTTT.